Below are 20 T cell receptor beta chains sequenced from a single sample in a study of cytomegalovirus exposure and HLA in healthy donors (dated by TCRdb to 2017 to 2019). The method behind the library was the immunoSEQ multiplex PCR assay. A mixture of 60 forward primers for TCR Vbeta segments and 13 reverse primers for TCR Jbeta segments was used in the multiplex PCR. What TCRdb holds here is the immuneACCESS table cut down to in-frame rearrangements. Part of the clones is not present; checked against another copy, under half of the missing clones reflect an unresolved V gene, and the others are unexplained. For this sample the table gives 210,000 or so clones, of which around 76% were detected only once. 0.63% of the sample is held by the ten biggest clonotypes. The specimen was PBMCs. These receptors originate from a man younger than 35 in good health and CMV-seronegative.

This clone occurred once. This chain joins TRBV30 and TRBJ2-7; tentatively, D is TRBD2 (6 bases). V lost 3 bases, J lost 3 bases, and 12 bases lay in between. CDR3 length: 13 residues. Germline-derived CDR1 and CDR2 are GTSNPN and SVGIG (reference sequence). CDR3 protein: CAWRSTGGYEQYF. The CDR3 DNA reads as TGTGCCTGGAGGAGTACCGGGGGCTACGAGCAGTACTTC.

This chain joins TRBV7-9 and TRBJ2-6; possibly TRBD1 for D (5 bases). CDR3 length equals 17 residues. V lost 3 bases and J 0 bases, leaving 12 bases between the germline ends. The V gene's germline CDR1 is SEHNR and CDR2 FQNEAQ (reference sequence). The CDR3 sequence: CASSLRQGSSGANVLTF. CDR3 in DNA: TGTGCCAGCAGCTTGAGGCAGGGTAGCTCTGGGGCCAACGTCCTGACTTTC.

The chain couples TRBV15 to TRBJ1-4; 7 bases fit TRBD1. Germline assignment: CDR1 LNHNV and CDR2 YYDKDF (reference sequence). V lost 5 bases and J lost 2; bases outside the gene matches: 8. This CDR3 is 16 amino acids long. The CDR3 spells CATSYGTVSTNEKLFF. The CDR3 bases are TGTGCCACCAGCTACGGGACAGTCTCTACTAATGAAAAACTGTTTTTT.

This clone was observed a single time. This chain uses TRBV5-1 with TRBJ2-1; 8 bases line up with TRBD2. CDR1 SGHRS and CDR2 YFSETQ come from the germline V gene. Trimming cost V 0 bases and J 0 bases; bases outside gene matches: 2. The CDR3 length is 16 residues. The CDR3 is CASSLGSGSSYNEQFF. The CDR3 DNA sequence: TGCGCCAGCAGCTTGGGCAGCGGGAGCTCCTACAATGAGCAGTTCTTC.

CDR3 sequence reads: CASSVAGRAMNEQFF. CDR3 nucleotides: TGTGCCAGCAGCGTAGCCGGGAGGGCCATGAATGAGCAGTTCTTC. This chain uses TRBV9 with TRBJ2-1; 8 bases fit TRBD2. The V gene end was trimmed by 0 bases and the J gene end by 7 bases; junction bases not matched to a gene: 6. Germline CDR1 is SGDLS and CDR2 is YYNGEE. This CDR3 has 15 residues.

The chain couples TRBV28 to TRBJ2-7; 10 nucleotides match TRBD1. CDR1 MDHEN and CDR2 SYDVKM come from the germline V gene. Losses at the gene ends were 4 bases for V and 5 bases for J; bases not matched to a gene: 8. The CDR3 length is 15 residues. Written as DNA, the CDR3 is TGTGCCAGCAGTTCTATGGACAGGGGGATTAACGAGCAGTACTTC. It yields the protein CASSSMDRGINEQYF.

V is TRBV2 and J is TRBJ1-1; 9 nucleotides align to TRBD1. The CDR3 has 13 amino acids. V lost 5 bases, J lost 8 bases, and 6 bases stayed unmatched. Looked up from germline, CDR1 is SNHLY and CDR2 is FYNNEI. The CDR3 bases are TGTGCCAGCAGTTCGGGACAGGGATTAGAAGCTTTCTTT. Amino acid sequence: CASSSGQGLEAFF.

This chain joins TRBV5-5 and TRBJ2-7; TRBD1 agrees at 11 bases. From germline, CDR1 is SGHKS and CDR2 YYEKEE (reference sequence). The junction had 3 bases not matched to a gene; V was cut back by 0 bases and J by 4 bases. The CDR3 sequence is 15 residues long. CDR3 sequence (DNA): TGTGCCAGCAGCTTGGCGGGACAGGGGGGTTACGAGCAGTACTTC. Its protein product is CASSLAGQGGYEQYF.

This chain connects TRBV9 to TRBJ2-3; 14 nucleotides line up with TRBD2. The CDR3 covers 16 residues. CDR1 is SGDLS, CDR2 YYNGEE, per germline. V shed 4 bases and J 4 bases; nucleotides not matched to a gene: 5. In DNA, the CDR3 is TGTGCCAGCAGCCCTGGACTAGCGGGAGGTTCAGATACGCAGTATTTT. Translation: CASSPGLAGGSDTQYF.

The V and J genes are TRBV28 and TRBJ2-2, with D tentatively TRBD2 (6 bases). The CDR3 length is 17 residues. Trimming removed 5 bases at V and 9 bases at J, with 25 bases between. Germline values: CDR1 MDHEN, CDR2 SYDVKM. CDR3 in amino acids: CASSPSGAGRGVRELFF. DNA for the CDR3: TGTGCCAGCAGTCCGTCCGGTGCGGGGCGCGGAGTCAGGGAGCTGTTTTTT.

The genes are TRBV19 and TRBJ1-2; perhaps TRBD1 as D (5 bases). The V end was cut by 3 bases, the J end by 3 bases, with 11 bases between. This CDR3 is built from 14 residues. Looked up from germline, CDR1 is LNHDA and CDR2 is SQIVND (reference sequence). CDR3 nucleotide sequence: TGTGCCAGTAGTATCAAGGGGACTTACTATGGCTACACCTTC. Translated, it gives CASSIKGTYYGYTF.

The V call is TRBV10-1, the J call TRBJ2-1; TRBD1 matches at 7 bases. This CDR3 is built from 13 residues. V lost 2 bases to trimming and J lost 13 bases; unmatched junction nucleotides: 8. Germline values: CDR1 WNHNN, CDR2 SYGVQD (reference sequence). The CDR3 nucleotides are TGCGCCAGCAGTGAGCCCCTACAGGGGACCCAGTTCTTC. This codes for CASSEPLQGTQFF.

This rearrangement joins TRBV5-4 to TRBJ2-7; 10 nucleotides align to TRBD2. The CDR3 contains 15 residues. The ends lost 0 bases at V and 2 bases at J; junction bases unmatched: 2. Per the germline V gene, CDR1 is SGHNT and CDR2 is YYREEE (reference sequence). CDR3: CASSLGTSGAYEQYF. CDR3 in DNA: TGTGCCAGCAGCTTGGGGACTAGCGGCGCCTACGAGCAGTACTTC.

The chain carries TRBV6-5 and TRBJ2-1; 7 bases align to TRBD1. The CDR3 extends over 13 amino acids. Per germline, CDR1 MNHEY and CDR2 SVGAGI. V lost 4 bases to trimming and J lost 7 bases; unmatched junction nucleotides: 4. The CDR3 DNA reads TGTGCCAGCAGTTCGACAGGGTTGAATGAGCAGTTCTTC. This sequence encodes CASSSTGLNEQFF.

The chain combines TRBV25-1 with TRBJ1-1; 9 nucleotides align to TRBD1. This CDR3 contains 15 residues. The V segment lost 7 bases and the J segment 5 bases; nucleotides outside the gene matches: 11. Germline V gene sequence: CDR1 MGHDK, CDR2 SYGVNS. The CDR3 DNA follows: TGTGCCAGCATTCTCGGACAGGGGAGGGCAACTGAAGCTTTCTTT. It encodes CASILGQGRATEAFF.

J is TRBJ1-5 and V is TRBV19, with 7 bases lining up with TRBD1. J was trimmed by 7 bases and V by 4 bases; bases with no gene match: 16. This CDR3 has 17 residues. In germline, CDR1 is LNHDA, CDR2 SQIVND (reference sequence). The CDR3 DNA sequence: TGTGCCAGTAGTAACTCGCCACAGGGGATTTTGTGGCAGCCCCAGCATTTT. As protein: CASSNSPQGILWQPQHF.

J is TRBJ2-3 and V is TRBV19; 10 bases match TRBD2. The ends lost 2 bases at V and 4 bases at J; junction bases unmatched: 6. CDR1 is LNHDA, CDR2 SQIVND, per germline (reference sequence). This CDR3 has 16 residues. The DNA for the CDR3 is TGTGCCAGTAGTATACTAGCGGGAGTGGGGGCAGATACGCAGTATTTT. Translated, it gives CASSILAGVGADTQYF.

The chain couples TRBV7-3 to TRBJ2-3; TRBD1 is a possible D gene (5 bases). The CDR3 length is 15 residues. V dropped 5 bases and J dropped 4 bases, with 16 bases sitting between them. Germline V gene data show CDR1 as SGHTA and CDR2 as FQGTGA. The CDR3 nucleotides read TGTGCCAGCAGCCCGAGTTCACTCAGGGCAGATACGCAGTATTTT. This sequence encodes CASSPSSLRADTQYF. Full variable domain (remainder filled in from reference TRBV7-3 and TRBJ2-3): GAGVSQTPSNKVTEKGKYVELRCDPISGHTALYWYRQSLGQGPEFLIYFQGTGAADDSGLPNDRFFAVRPEGSVSTLKIQRTERGDSAVYLCASSPSSLRADTQYFGPGTRLTVL.

This chain joins TRBV2 and TRBJ1-1; D not resolved. The CDR3 length is 9 residues. V was trimmed by 8 bases and J by 8 bases, leaving 6 bases between them. The germline gives CDR1 SNHLY, CDR2 FYNNEI. In DNA form, the CDR3 reads TGTGCCAGCGGGAGAGAAGCTTTCTTT. It codes for CASGREAFF.

V gene TRBV7-3 combines with J gene TRBJ2-3; D remains unclear. The germline gives CDR1 SGHTA, CDR2 FQGTGA. Trimming pared 3 bases from V and 3 bases from J, leaving 7 bases between. CDR3 length: 13 residues. CDR3 bases: TGTGCCAGCAGCTTCCTAGTTACAGATACGCAGTATTTT. Protein product: CASSFLVTDTQYF. Full variable domain (remainder filled in from reference TRBV7-3 and TRBJ2-3): GAGVSQTPSNKVTEKGKYVELRCDPISGHTALYWYRQSLGQGPEFLIYFQGTGAADDSGLPNDRFFAVRPEGSVSTLKIQRTERGDSAVYLCASSFLVTDTQYFGPGTRLTVL.